Following are 10 T cell receptor beta chains from one sample sequenced in a study of blood T cells in healthy people across ages. A sample-barcoded 5' primer and a J-beta primer mix were used in a second PCR of roughly 7 to 12 cycles. TCRdb reprocessed the 5' RACE reads via MiXCR and lists one record per CDR3 protein. The data contain around 790,000 distinct CDR3 sequences, around 43% of them seen just once; the ten biggest clones take up about 21%. Input material: blood. The receptor source for this set is a man in his sixties in good health.

The chain is built from TRBV11-2 and TRBJ2-7, with a tentative D call TRBD2 (5 bases). The DNA end favors TRBJ2-4, so the J call may be wrong. This CDR3 contains 15 residues. Germline V gives CDR1 SGHAT, CDR2 FQNNGV. The CDR3 DNA reads TGTGCCAGCAGCCCGGTGTACCGGGGTAAAAACATTCAGTACTTC. It translates to CASSPVYRGKNIQYF.

This clonotype was counted a single time. The chain has TRBV27 and TRBJ2-7; possibly TRBD2 for D (6 bases). This CDR3 is 14 amino acids long. V lost 8 bases and J 0 bases, leaving 14 bases between the germline ends. CDR1 is MNHEY, CDR2 SMNVEV, per germline (reference sequence). CDR3 loop: CASSTGVGSYEQYF. CDR3 coding DNA: TGTGCCAGCTCCACGGGGGTCGGCTCCTACGAGCAGTACTTC.

This chain connects TRBV7-2 to TRBJ2-1; either TRBD1 or TRBD2 may fit D (6 bases each). This CDR3 is 15 amino acids long. V shed 8 bases and J shed 6 bases, with 20 bases lying between them. CDR1 and CDR2 (germline): SGHTA, FQGNSA. CDR3 protein: CASLRETGTANEQFF. CDR3 DNA: TGTGCCAGCCTTCGGGAGACAGGTACGGCCAATGAGCAGTTCTTC. The entire variable domain, with the rest obtained from reference TRBV7-2 and TRBJ2-1, is as follows: GAGVSQSPSNKVTEKGKDVELRCDPISGHTALYWYRQSLGQGLEFLIYFQGNSAPDKSGLPSDRFSAERTGGSVSTLTIQRTQQEDSAVYLCASLRETGTANEQFFGPGTRLTVL.

The chain employs TRBV15 and TRBJ2-1; the match to TRBD2 covers 8 bases. The J call may be faulty, since TRBJ2-7 better matches the DNA end. Germline CDR1 is LNHNV and CDR2 is YYDKDF (reference sequence). The CDR3 length is 15 residues. The CDR3: CATSLAGTIYNEQYF. CDR3 DNA sequence: TGTGCCACTTCTTTAGCGGGGACAATTTACAATGAGCAGTACTTC.

As regards this clonotype: At one of its ends the junction is not consistent with the germline gene, which may arise from a read error. This sequence joins TRBV12-3 or TRBV12-4 and TRBJ2-7; D possibly corresponds to TRBD2 (6 bases). The CDR3 length is 19 residues. The CDR3 loop is CASRGFGGKGRLSSDEQYF. CDR3 nucleotides: TGTGCCAGCAGAGGTTTTGGGGGGAAGGGGCGGTTGAGCTCCGACGAGCAGTACTTC.

The rearrangement joins TRBV5-6 to TRBJ1-6; D is possibly TRBD1 (6 bases). This CDR3 contains 14 residues. Between the trimmed V and J ends, which lost 3 bases and 7 bases, there was a span of 11 bases. CDR1 SGHDT and CDR2 YYEEEE come from the germline V gene. CDR3 amino acids: CASSYGQSNSPLHF. The CDR3 DNA reads TGTGCCAGCAGCTACGGACAGAGCAATTCACCCCTCCACTTT.

The chain recombines TRBV5-1 with TRBJ1-2; D remains ambiguous. The CDR3 spans 13 residues. The V end was cut by 4 bases, the J end by 8 bases, with 15 bases between. The V gene's germline CDR1 is SGHRS and CDR2 YFSETQ. The CDR3 is CASSVGKGAGYTF. The CDR3 DNA sequence: TGCGCCAGCAGCGTGGGAAAGGGAGCCGGCTACACCTTC. Complete variable domain (other parts from reference TRBV5-1 and TRBJ1-2): KAGVTQTPRYLIKTRGQQVTLSCSPISGHRSVSWYQQTPGQGLQFLFEYFSETQRNKGNFPGRFSGRQFSNSRSEMNVSTLELGDSALYLCASSVGKGAGYTFGSGTRLTVV.

This clonotype showed up many times. The chain couples TRBV20-1 to TRBJ2-5; TRBD2 is a possible D gene (5 bases). This CDR3 is 12 amino acids long. V was pared by 6 bases and J by 0 bases, with 8 bases between. From germline, CDR1 is DFQATT and CDR2 SNEGSKA (reference sequence). In nucleotides, the CDR3 is TGCAGTGCAGAGGACTACCAAGAGACCCAGTACTTC. This gives the protein CSAEDYQETQYF.

The CDR3 region is CSTSSGAIEKLFF. The CDR3 bases are TGCAGTACTTCCTCCGGGGCCATAGAAAAACTGTTTTTT. The V and J genes are TRBV20-1 and TRBJ1-4, with a weak D call TRBD1 (5 bases). In germline, CDR1 is DFQATT, CDR2 SNEGSKA (reference sequence). V dropped 8 bases and J dropped 8 bases, with 18 bases sitting between them. The CDR3 loop spans 13 amino acids.

The chain carries TRBV9 and TRBJ2-1; TRBD2 agrees at 8 bases. The J segment lost 5 bases and the V segment lost 4 bases, leaving 11 bases of the junction unmatched. The germline V gene encodes CDR1 SGDLS and CDR2 YYNGEE. The CDR3 runs to 16 residues. For the CDR3, the DNA is TGTGCCAGCAGCTCGCAGCTACCGGGACTAGACAATGAGCAGTTCTTC. It is translated as CASSSQLPGLDNEQFF.